This is a list of T cell receptor beta chains from one sample in a study of T cell responses to AZD1222 COVID-19 vaccine. Clones were read by immunoSEQ multiplex PCR, and TCRdb kept only the in-frame ones, dropping some. Here the sample spans tens of thousands of clones, over 75% being singletons. The source material was peripheral blood, sampled 28 days after the second AZD1222 dose. The source is an adult who received the AZD1222 COVID-19 vaccine. Both conserved end residues are part of each CDR3. A D gene is named only where the DNA matches it firmly. Where a row states a size, it is once, few, many or the class of an expanded clone; other rows omit it.

CDR3 DNA | CDR3 protein | D gene | V gene | clone size | J gene
TGCAGTGCTAAACAGGGTCACGAGCAGTACTTC | CSAKQGHEQYF | . | TRBV20-1 | . | TRBJ2-7
TGTGCCAGCAGCCAAGATGTAGCGGGGGGGCGCGATGAGCAGTTCTTC | CASSQDVAGGRDEQFF | TRBD2 | TRBV3-1/TRBV3-2 | . | TRBJ2-1
TGTGCCTGCGGTCAGGGACGAGAGACCCAGTACTTC | CACGQGRETQYF | . | TRBV6-5 | . | TRBJ2-5
TGTGCCAGCAGTACCCGGGGCAGGGGTGGGACTAATGAAAAACTGTTTTTT | CASSTRGRGGTNEKLFF | . | TRBV28 | . | TRBJ1-4
TGTGCCAGCAGTTCCCCCGGGGGGGGCGAGGGTGAAAAACTGTTTTTT | CASSSPGGGEGEKLFF | . | TRBV28 | . | TRBJ1-4
TGTGCCAGCTCACCACAACTTGGGAGGCGGAACACTGAAGCTTTCTTT | CASSPQLGRRNTEAFF | . | TRBV18 | once | TRBJ1-1
TGTGCCAGCAGCTTGGAGCGGATCAGCTCCTACAATGAGCAGTTCTTC | CASSLERISSYNEQFF | . | TRBV5-6 | . | TRBJ2-1
TGCGCCAGCAGCCCGGGGACAGGGGGCGCCTACTATGGCTACACCTTC | CASSPGTGGAYYGYTF | TRBD1 | TRBV5-1 | . | TRBJ1-2
TGTGCCAGCAGCCAGTGGGCGACCCAAGAGACCCAGTACTTC | CASSQWATQETQYF | . | TRBV3-1/TRBV3-2 | once | TRBJ2-5
TGTGCCACCAGTCGGGACAGGGAGAATCAGCCCCAGCATTTT | CATSRDRENQPQHF | TRBD1 | TRBV24-1 | . | TRBJ1-5
TGTGCCAGCAGCCAAGGGGGCTCCAACTATGGCTACACCTTC | CASSQGGSNYGYTF | . | TRBV3-1/TRBV3-2 | . | TRBJ1-2
TGCGCCAGCAGCGCCCGGGGACACTCTGTCCGCTCTGGGGCCAACGTCCTGACTTTC | CASSARGHSVRSGANVLTF | . | TRBV5-1 | . | TRBJ2-6
TGCGCCAGCAGCTTGGGAGGGGAGGAGACCCAGTACTTC | CASSLGGEETQYF | . | TRBV5-1 | . | TRBJ2-5
TGTGCCAGTAGACCCCGGGGCAGTCATGTCGGGATTAATGAAAAACTGTTTTTT | CASRPRGSHVGINEKLFF | . | TRBV19 | . | TRBJ1-4
TGTGCCAGCAGCTTGGGGCGGGGAAACAATGAGCAGTTCTTC | CASSLGRGNNEQFF | . | TRBV11-3 | . | TRBJ2-1
TGTGCCAGTAGTATGAGTTTAGGGATGACAGATACGCAGTATTTT | CASSMSLGMTDTQYF | . | TRBV19 | . | TRBJ2-3
TGTGCCAGCAGCTTAGGGCCTCCCGGGCAGATGAACACTGAAGCTTTCTTT | CASSLGPPGQMNTEAFF | . | TRBV7-6 | . | TRBJ1-1
TGTGCTAGTGGTTTGGTACAGGGGGCGCGCACCGGGGAGCTGTTTTTT | CASGLVQGARTGELFF | TRBD1 | TRBV12-5 | . | TRBJ2-2
TGTGCCATCTGTGAGGGACAGGGCCGGGCCAACGTCCTGACTTTC | CAICEGQGRANVLTF | TRBD1 | TRBV10-3 | . | TRBJ2-6
TGTGCCAGCAGTTACGACGGGCAGGGACCCTACGAGCAGTACTTC | CASSYDGQGPYEQYF | . | TRBV6-6 | . | TRBJ2-7
TGCGCCAGCAGTCCGGGACTAGCGGAAGGGGAGCTGTTTTTT | CASSPGLAEGELFF | TRBD2 | TRBV5-1 | . | TRBJ2-2
TGTGCCAGCAGCCGACTCGGTAGCGGAACAGATACGCAGTATTTT | CASSRLGSGTDTQYF | . | TRBV14 | . | TRBJ2-3
TGCGCCAGCAGCCTAGAAGTGAACACTGAAGCTTTCTTT | CASSLEVNTEAFF | . | TRBV5-1 | . | TRBJ1-1
TGCAGCGTTGATGCCAGGGCCCGGGGACTGAACTATGGCTACACCTTC | CSVDARARGLNYGYTF | . | TRBV29-1 | few | TRBJ1-2
TGTGCCTGGAGTGTCCGACAGATGAACACTGAAGCTTTCTTT | CAWSVRQMNTEAFF | . | TRBV30 | . | TRBJ1-1
TGTGCCAGCAGTTATGGACTAGCGGGGAGCACAGATACGCAGTATTTT | CASSYGLAGSTDTQYF | TRBD2 | TRBV6-2/TRBV6-3 | . | TRBJ2-3
TGTGCCAGCTCGAGGACTGGCGAAGAGACCCAGTACTTC | CASSRTGEETQYF | . | TRBV6-5 | . | TRBJ2-5
TGCGCCAGCAGCCAGAGCACTTCCGGGACAGGGGAACGAGATACGCAGTATTTT | CASSQSTSGTGERDTQYF | TRBD1 | TRBV4-1 | . | TRBJ2-3
TGCGCCAGCAGCCCATCGACTAGCCCGTACAATGAGCAGTTCTTC | CASSPSTSPYNEQFF | TRBD2 | TRBV4-1 | once | TRBJ2-1
TGCGCCAGCAGCTTGCCCCAGAACACTGAAGCTTTCTTT | CASSLPQNTEAFF | . | TRBV5-1 | . | TRBJ1-1
TGCGCCAGCAGCTTGGTGGATTGGGGGACAGGGGCGGTCACCGGGGAGCTGTTTTTT | CASSLVDWGTGAVTGELFF | TRBD1 | TRBV5-1 | . | TRBJ2-2
TGTGCCAGCAGAAGAAGGGGCGGGAGGTATACCTACGAGCAGTACTTC | CASRRRGGRYTYEQYF | TRBD2 | TRBV7-8 | . | TRBJ2-7
TGTGCCAGCAGCTTGGATAACTATGGCTACACCTTC | CASSLDNYGYTF | . | TRBV5-6 | . | TRBJ1-2
TGTGCCAGCAGTTTAAGTGAAAAACTGTTTTTT | CASSLSEKLFF | . | TRBV28 | . | TRBJ1-4
TGTGCCAGCAACTTAGCCTCCGGGGACACTGAAGCTTTCTTT | CASNLASGDTEAFF | . | TRBV6-5 | . | TRBJ1-1
TGTGCCAGCCGGGACAGCAATCAGCCCCAGCATTTT | CASRDSNQPQHF | . | TRBV12-3/TRBV12-4 | . | TRBJ1-5
TGCAGTGCTAACCTCTACGAGCAGTACTTC | CSANLYEQYF | . | TRBV20-1 | . | TRBJ2-7
TGCAGCGTTGGTGAGGGGGGAACTAATGAAAAACTGTTTTTT | CSVGEGGTNEKLFF | . | TRBV29-1 | . | TRBJ1-4
TGTGCCAGCAGCGCCGGCAGGAGGGGTGACACCATATATTTT | CASSAGRRGDTIYF | . | TRBV6-5 | . | TRBJ1-3
TGCGCCAGCAGCTTGGCCCAAACGAAGAACACTGAAGCTTTCTTT | CASSLAQTKNTEAFF | . | TRBV5-1 | . | TRBJ1-1
TGCGCCAGCTCCCGGGGCGCGGAGAACACTGAAGCTTTCTTT | CASSRGAENTEAFF | . | TRBV5-1 | . | TRBJ1-1
. | CASSLAQAGGYTF | . | TRBV28 | . | TRBJ1-2
TGTGCCAGCACCGACTCTGGGGCCAACGTCCTGACTTTC | CASTDSGANVLTF | . | TRBV11-3 | . | TRBJ2-6
TGTGCCAGCTCACCAGGGGATTCACCCCTCCACTTT | CASSPGDSPLHF | . | TRBV18 | . | TRBJ1-6
TGTGCCAGTAACCGGGCCAAAGACACTGAAGCTTTCTTT | CASNRAKDTEAFF | . | TRBV19 | . | TRBJ1-1
TGTGCCAGCAGATCCCCCACGGAAAAGGAGGAAAAACTGTTTTTT | CASRSPTEKEEKLFF | . | TRBV6-5 | . | TRBJ1-4
TGTGCCAGCAGCTTCCGGGACGTACGGTACCAAGAGACCCAGTACTTC | CASSFRDVRYQETQYF | . | TRBV3-1/TRBV3-2 | . | TRBJ2-5
TGTGCCAGCAGCCCGGGAGCGGGACAGGGGGCTCCAGATACGCAGTATTTT | CASSPGAGQGAPDTQYF | TRBD1 | TRBV27 | . | TRBJ2-3
TGTGCCAGTAGTGCCAGGCCCGGGACTAGAATTGTCAATGAGCAGTTCTTC | CASSARPGTRIVNEQFF | TRBD2 | TRBV19 | . | TRBJ2-1
TGTGCCAGCAGTATTCCGGGGAATGGCTACACCTTC | CASSIPGNGYTF | . | TRBV6-6 | . | TRBJ1-2
TGTGCCAGCAGCTTGGAACTAGCGGGAGTAAACAATGAGCAGTTCTTC | CASSLELAGVNNEQFF | TRBD2 | TRBV5-6 | once | TRBJ2-1
TGTGCCAGCGGACAGCTTAGCAATCAGCCCCAGCATTTT | CASGQLSNQPQHF | . | TRBV6-5 | . | TRBJ1-5
TGTGCCAGCAGCGAGGAACAGCCCTACGAGCAGTACTTC | CASSEEQPYEQYF | . | TRBV21-1 | few | TRBJ2-7
TGTGCCAGCAGCGTAGACCCCTCTGGGGCCAACGTCCTGACTTTC | CASSVDPSGANVLTF | . | TRBV9 | . | TRBJ2-6
TGTGCCAGCAGCCAGGGGGGGATCAATGAGCAGTTCTTC | CASSQGGINEQFF | TRBD2 | TRBV3-1/TRBV3-2 | . | TRBJ2-1
TGTGCCAGTAGTGGGACAAGGCCCGGGGAGCAGTACTTC | CASSGTRPGEQYF | . | TRBV19 | . | TRBJ2-7
TGTGCCAGCAGCCGGGACCCTAACACTGAAGCTTTCTTT | CASSRDPNTEAFF | . | TRBV6-4 | . | TRBJ1-1
TGCGCCAGCAGCCCTGACAGTATATACGAGCAGTACTTC | CASSPDSIYEQYF | . | TRBV5-1 | few | TRBJ2-7
TGCAGCGTTGTCGGTCCGAGGGTGGTGATCCGAAGCACAGATACGCAGTATTTT | CSVVGPRVVIRSTDTQYF | . | TRBV29-1 | . | TRBJ2-3